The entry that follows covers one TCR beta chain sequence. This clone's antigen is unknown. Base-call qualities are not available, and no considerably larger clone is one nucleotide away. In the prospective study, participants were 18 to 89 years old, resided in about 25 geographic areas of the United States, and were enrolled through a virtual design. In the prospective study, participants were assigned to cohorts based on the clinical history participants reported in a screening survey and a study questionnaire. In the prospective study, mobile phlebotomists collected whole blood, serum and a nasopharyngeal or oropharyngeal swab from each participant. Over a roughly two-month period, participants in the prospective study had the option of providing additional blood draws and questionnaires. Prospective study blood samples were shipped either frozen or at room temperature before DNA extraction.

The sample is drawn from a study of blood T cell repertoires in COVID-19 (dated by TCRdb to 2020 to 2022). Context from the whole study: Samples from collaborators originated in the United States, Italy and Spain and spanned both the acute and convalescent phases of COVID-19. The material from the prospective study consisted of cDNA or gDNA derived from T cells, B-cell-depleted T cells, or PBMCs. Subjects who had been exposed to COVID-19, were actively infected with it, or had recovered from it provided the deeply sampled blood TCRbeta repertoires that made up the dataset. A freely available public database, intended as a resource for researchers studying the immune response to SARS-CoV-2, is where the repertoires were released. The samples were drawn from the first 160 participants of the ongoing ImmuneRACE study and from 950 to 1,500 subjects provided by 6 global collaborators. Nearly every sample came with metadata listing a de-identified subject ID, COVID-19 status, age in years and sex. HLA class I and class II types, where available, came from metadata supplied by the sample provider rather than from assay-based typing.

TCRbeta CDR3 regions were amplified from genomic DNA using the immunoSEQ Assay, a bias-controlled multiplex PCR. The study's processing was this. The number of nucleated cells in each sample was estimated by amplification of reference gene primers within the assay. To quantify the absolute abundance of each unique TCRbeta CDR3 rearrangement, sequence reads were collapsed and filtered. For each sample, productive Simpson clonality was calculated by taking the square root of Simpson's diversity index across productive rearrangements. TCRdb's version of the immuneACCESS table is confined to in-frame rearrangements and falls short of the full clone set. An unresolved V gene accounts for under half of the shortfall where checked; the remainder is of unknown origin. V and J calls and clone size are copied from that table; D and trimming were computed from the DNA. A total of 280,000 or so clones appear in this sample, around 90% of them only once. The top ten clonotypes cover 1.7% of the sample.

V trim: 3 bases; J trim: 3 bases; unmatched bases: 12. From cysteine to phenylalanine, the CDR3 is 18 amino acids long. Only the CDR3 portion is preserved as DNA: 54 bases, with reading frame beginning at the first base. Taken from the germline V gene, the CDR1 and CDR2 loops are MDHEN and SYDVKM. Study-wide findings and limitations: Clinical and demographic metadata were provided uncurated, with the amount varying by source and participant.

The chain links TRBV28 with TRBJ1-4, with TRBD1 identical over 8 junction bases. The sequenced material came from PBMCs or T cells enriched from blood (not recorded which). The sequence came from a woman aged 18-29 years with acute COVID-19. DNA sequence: TGTGCCAGCAGTTTTGGGACAGGTTTTGTCACGCCTAATGAAAAACTGTTTTTT. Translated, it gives CASSFGTGFVTPNEKLFF.